This T cell receptor (beta chain) was sequenced during a study of CD8 T cells in ankylosing spondylitis. In its sample, this clonotype was seen a few times. One entry per CDR3 protein, called by TCRdb with MiXCR from the 5' RACE reads. The data hold about 110,000 distinct CDR3 sequences, with less than 25% observed a single time. Germline V gene lookup returns CDR1 SNHLY and CDR2 FYNNEI. The ends were cut back, 2 bases at V and 3 bases at J, with 3 bases in the middle. The CDR3 totals 12 residues. This receptor was taken from a male donor with ankylosing spondylitis. V is TRBV2 and J is TRBJ2-3; the D is unclear. The source material was synovial fluid, either unsorted or a sorted T cell fraction (not recorded which). Here the CDR3 DNA reads TGTGCCAGCAGTGAAAGGACAGATACGCAGTATTTT. This encodes CASSERTDTQYF.